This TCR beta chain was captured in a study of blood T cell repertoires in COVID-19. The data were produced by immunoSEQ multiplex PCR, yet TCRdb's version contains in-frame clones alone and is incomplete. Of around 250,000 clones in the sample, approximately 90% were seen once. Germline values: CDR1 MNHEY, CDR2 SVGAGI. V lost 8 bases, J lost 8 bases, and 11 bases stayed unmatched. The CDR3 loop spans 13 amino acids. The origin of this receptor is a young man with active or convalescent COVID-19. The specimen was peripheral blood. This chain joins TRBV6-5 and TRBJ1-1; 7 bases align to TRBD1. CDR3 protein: CASGGQSDKEAFF. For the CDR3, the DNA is TGTGCCAGCGGGGGACAGTCAGATAAAGAAGCTTTCTTT.